The TCR beta chain under discussion was sequenced for a study of blood T cell repertoires in COVID-19. In the study overall: There were acute and convalescent COVID-19 samples, and they came from the United States, Italy and Spain. PBMCs, B-cell-depleted T cells, or T cells were the source of the cDNA or gDNA that made up the material.

Per the original data handling: Amplification with reference gene primers provided the estimates of nucleated cell counts. Here immunoSEQ multiplex PCR was the method, and the copy in TCRdb shows in-frame clones only, minus some. Clone size and the V and J calls come from that table; the DNA yielded D and trimming. The sample contains around 400,000 clones, about 90% of which appear only once. Followed over time, Seattle patients had been enrolled while infection was active. Germline trimming cut 5 bases from V and 6 bases from J; bases unmatched to any gene: 9. The germline gives CDR1 SGHNT, CDR2 YENEEA. The CDR3 is made up of 15 amino acids.

The TCR originated in a woman under 40 with COVID-19, enrolled during active disease. Sample: peripheral blood. The chain links TRBV11-3 to TRBJ2-3; 9 bases match TRBD1. CDR3 loop: CASSRQGDAFDTQYF. In nucleotides, the CDR3 is TGTGCCAGCAGCCGACAGGGGGACGCATTTGATACGCAGTATTTT. The variable domain in full, with the rest retrieved from reference TRBV11-3 and TRBJ2-3, is EAGVVQSPRYKIIEKKQPVAFWCNPISGHNTLYWYLQNLGQGPELLIRYENEEAVDDSQLPKDRFSAERLKGVDSTLKIQPAELGDSAVYLCASSRQGDAFDTQYFGPGTRLTVL.